The 27 T cell receptor beta chains below were found in one sample sequenced in a study of T-cell memory formation after mild COVID-19 (dated by TCRdb to the early 2020s). Library prep was done by 5' RACE. TCRdb lists the instrument as Illumina NovaSeq 6000. Through fastp at Q25 and MiXCR, TCRdb rebuilt clones from the public reads, retaining in-frame beta chains. Identical CDR3 protein sequences are pooled into one entry, listed with their most common genes and DNA. The sample contains under 300,000 distinct CDR3 sequences, about a sixth of them found a single time. Around 3.4% of the sample is in the top ten clones. Sample: PBMCs or a T cell subset sorted from them (not recorded which). Receptor source: a man between 18 and 29 years old who had mild COVID-19 (a few samples of this study predate the infection). The sample titles of this study are shuffled in the database, so cell type and time point are left out; the donor was told from shared clones.

This clonotype appeared a few times. The chain is built from TRBV29-1 and TRBJ1-1; 9 nucleotides align to TRBD1. Germline loops: CDR1 SQVTM, CDR2 ANQGSEA. V lost 4 bases, J lost 5 bases, and 5 bases stayed unmatched. The CDR3 contains 13 residues. Here the CDR3 reads CSVARDRETEAFF. The CDR3 DNA reads as TGCAGCGTTGCGCGGGACAGGGAGACTGAAGCTTTCTTT.

This chain links TRBV4-1 with TRBJ2-2, with a tentative D call TRBD2 (5 bases). Trimming shortened V by 0 bases and J by 2 bases, and 7 bases separated the two germline ends. The germline V gene has CDR1 MGHRA and CDR2 YSYEKL. There are 15 residues in the CDR3. The CDR3: CASSQEAANTGELFF. CDR3 DNA: TGCGCCAGCAGCCAAGAAGCGGCCAACACCGGGGAGCTGTTTTTT.

The chain is built from TRBV4-3 and TRBJ1-2; possibly TRBD1 for D (6 bases). The V end was cut by 1 base, the J end by 3 bases, with 6 bases between. Germline CDR1 reads LGHNA; CDR2 reads YSLEER. The CDR3 loop spans 13 amino acids. CDR3 DNA sequence: TGCGCCAGCAGCCAAGGACAGGACTATGGCTACACCTTC. This translates into CASSQGQDYGYTF.

The rearrangement uses TRBV15 and TRBJ2-2, with a possible D match to TRBD2 (6 bases). Germline loops: CDR1 LNHNV, CDR2 YYDKDF (reference sequence). V was trimmed by 7 bases and J by 7 bases, leaving 16 bases between them. There are 14 residues in the CDR3. CDR3 residues: CATTRGGVRGELFF. DNA for the CDR3: TGTGCCACCACCCGGGGAGGCGTACGCGGGGAGCTGTTTTTT. Supplemented by reference TRBV15 and TRBJ2-2, the full variable domain reads DAMVIQNPRYQVTQFGKPVTLSCSQTLNHNVMYWYQQKSSQAPKLLFHYYDKDFNNEADTPDNFQSRRPNTSFCFLDIRSPGLGDTAMYLCATTRGGVRGELFFGEGSRLTVL.

The CDR3 region is CATSDGGQGEKLFF. The CDR3 DNA is TGTGCCACCAGTGATGGAGGACAGGGGGAAAAACTGTTTTTT. The chain recombines TRBV24-1 with TRBJ1-4, with 9 bases lining up with TRBD1. Germline V gene lookup returns CDR1 KGHDR and CDR2 SFDVKD. The CDR3 runs 14 residues. V shed 3 bases and J 8 bases; nucleotides not matched to a gene: 3.

V gene TRBV5-5 combines with J gene TRBJ2-5; D might be TRBD2 (6 bases). The germline V and J ends were trimmed by 4 bases and 4 bases, with 14 bases remaining between them. CDR1 and CDR2 (germline): SGHKS, YYEKEE (reference sequence). The CDR3 length is 14 residues. The CDR3: CASSGGSLGETQYF. DNA of the CDR3: TGTGCCAGCAGCGGGGGGTCCTTAGGAGAGACCCAGTACTTC. Drawing the rest from reference TRBV5-5 and TRBJ2-5, the complete variable domain is DAGVTQSPTHLIKTRGQQVTLRCSPISGHKSVSWYQQVLGQGPQFIFQYYEKEERGRGNFPDRFSARQFPNYSSELNVNALLLGDSALYLCASSGGSLGETQYFGPGTRLLVL.

V gene TRBV6-2 or TRBV6-3 combines with J gene TRBJ2-3; 11 nucleotides line up with TRBD2. The CDR3 has 15 residues. The trim removed 8 bases at V and 5 bases at J, leaving 9 bases unmatched. Per the germline V gene, CDR1 is MNHEY and CDR2 is SVGEGT. Here the CDR3 reads CASANWGTSGDTQYF. The CDR3 bases are TGTGCCAGCGCCAACTGGGGGACTAGCGGAGATACGCAGTATTTT.

This chain joins TRBV7-8 and TRBJ2-7; D call uncertain. Germline V gives CDR1 SGHVS, CDR2 FQNEAQ. Trimming took 1 base from V and 3 from J, leaving 7 bases between them. This CDR3 region has 13 residues. CDR3 region: CASSLDTLYEQYV. The CDR3 DNA sequence: TGTGCCAGCAGCTTAGATACACTCTACGAGCAGTACGTC.

At least ten counts were recorded for this clonotype. The rearrangement uses TRBV6-2 or TRBV6-3 and TRBJ2-2; no definite D call. The CDR3 contains 13 residues. V lost 5 bases and J 1 base, leaving 5 bases between the germline ends. CDR1 is MNHEY and CDR2 is SVGEGT in the germline V gene. The CDR3 DNA reads TGTGCCAGCAGTGGTCAGAACACCGGGGAGCTGTTTTTT. It is translated as CASSGQNTGELFF.

V is TRBV20-1 and J is TRBJ2-1; 14 bases map to TRBD2. V trimming: 5 bases; J trimming: 3 bases; junction bases outside the gene matches: 3. Germline loops: CDR1 DFQATT, CDR2 SNEGSKA (reference sequence). The CDR3 loop spans 15 amino acids. CDR3 coding DNA: TGCAGTGCTGGACTAGCGGGGGGCCTCTACAATGAGCAGTTCTTC. Its protein is CSAGLAGGLYNEQFF.

The chain couples TRBV5-1 to TRBJ2-1, with 8 bases identical to TRBD2. Trimming took 4 bases from V and 10 from J; bases not matched to a gene: 16. The germline gives CDR1 SGHRS, CDR2 YFSETQ. The CDR3 length is 16 residues. CDR3 nucleotides: TGCGCCAGCAGCCAATCCGGGACTAGTAGTCCCGGCGAGCAGTTCTTC. Residues: CASSQSGTSSPGEQFF.

The chain employs TRBV6-2 or TRBV6-3 and TRBJ2-5; no definite D call. Deletions cut 2 bases from V and 4 bases from J, with 14 bases between. CDR1 and CDR2 from the germline V gene are MNHEY and SVGEGT. The CDR3 sequence is 15 residues long. CDR3 coding DNA: TGTGCCAGCAGTTACGCGGTGGCTACCCGAGAGACCCAGTACTTC. Translation: CASSYAVATRETQYF.

This clonotype was counted only a few times. The V call is TRBV20-1, the J call TRBJ1-4; D ambiguous. The V gene lost 0 bases and the J gene lost 7 bases, with 12 bases spanning the gap. The germline V gene has CDR1 DFQATT and CDR2 SNEGSKA (reference sequence). There are 14 residues in the CDR3. The CDR3 DNA reads as TGCAGTGCTAGAGATCGCCGAGGGCCTGAAAAACTGTTTTTT. Its translation: CSARDRRGPEKLFF.

This clonotype showed up just a few times. The rearrangement links TRBV5-1 to TRBJ2-4, with D tentatively TRBD1 or TRBD2 (5 bases each). The germline V gene has CDR1 SGHRS and CDR2 YFSETQ. Trimming took 0 bases from V and 7 from J, leaving 8 bases between them. This CDR3 is built from 13 residues. CDR3 DNA sequence: TGCGCCAGCAGCTTGGGGGACGGGAACATTCAGTACTTC. This encodes CASSLGDGNIQYF.

This chain joins TRBV9 and TRBJ2-7; D gene uncertain. CDR1 is SGDLS and CDR2 is YYNGEE in the germline V gene. The CDR3 length is 8 residues. The DNA for the CDR3 is TGTGCCAGCAGCCCCTCGTCTGTC. As protein: CASSPSSV.

This clonotype appeared once. The chain joins TRBV3-1 to TRBJ1-6, with a weak D call TRBD1 (5 bases). Trimming removed 0 bases at V and 7 bases at J, with 10 bases between. Germline V lookup: CDR1 LGHDT, CDR2 YNNKEL (reference sequence). The CDR3 has 15 amino acids. The DNA of the CDR3 is TGTGCCAGCAGCCAAGAAGACAGAAAGAATTCACCCCTCCACTTT. It specifies CASSQEDRKNSPLHF.

This clonotype has a handful of counts. The rearrangement joins TRBV7-9 to TRBJ1-1, with a weak D call TRBD1 (5 bases). The germline gives CDR1 SEHNR, CDR2 FQNEAQ (reference sequence). CDR3 length: 13 amino acids. V was clipped by 1 base and J by 11 bases, with 14 bases between them. DNA of the CDR3: TGTGCCAGCAGCTTAGATCAGGGCCGTGGGGCTTTCTTT. The encoded protein is CASSLDQGRGAFF.

The rearrangement joins TRBV7-2 to TRBJ2-7; 7 bases agree with TRBD2. Germline CDR1 is SGHTA and CDR2 is FQGNSA. The junction had 8 bases not matched to a gene; V was cut back by 0 bases and J by 6 bases. The CDR3 loop spans 15 amino acids. The CDR3 DNA follows: TGTGCCAGCAGCTTAGCGGGGGGGAGCGTTGCCGAGCAGTACTTC. It codes for CASSLAGGSVAEQYF. The whole variable domain, filled in from reference TRBV7-2 and TRBJ2-7, reads GAGVSQSPSNKVTEKGKDVELRCDPISGHTALYWYRQSLGQGLEFLIYFQGNSAPDKSGLPSDRFSAERTGGSVSTLTIQRTQQEDSAVYLCASSLAGGSVAEQYFGPGTRLTVT.

The chain has TRBV5-5 and TRBJ2-6; D is ambiguous. Germline V CDR1 and CDR2: SGHKS, YYEKEE (reference sequence). The CDR3 totals 16 residues. Deletions cut 0 bases from V and 4 bases from J, with 11 bases between. The CDR3 region has the DNA TGTGCCAGCAGCTTGGCAGCGTCTAGGGGGGCCAACGTCCTGACTTTC. This encodes CASSLAASRGANVLTF.

The V and J genes are TRBV7-2 and TRBJ2-1, with 15 bases identical to TRBD2. V lost 5 bases and J lost 8; bases outside the gene matches: 4. CDR3 length: 15 amino acids. The germline CDR1 and CDR2 sequences are SGHTA and FQGNSA. The CDR3: CASSPGTSGGHEQFF. Here the CDR3 DNA reads TGTGCCAGCAGCCCCGGGACTAGCGGGGGGCATGAGCAGTTCTTC.

The V call is TRBV4-1, the J call TRBJ1-1; weak D call: TRBD1 (5 bases). This CDR3 spans 14 amino acids. Germline-derived CDR1 and CDR2 are MGHRA and YSYEKL. Trimming cost V 4 bases and J 2 bases, with 11 bases left between them. DNA for the CDR3: TGCGCCAGCAGCCCAGGACAATTTAACACTGAAGCTTTCTTT. This encodes CASSPGQFNTEAFF.

This clonotype was found many times. The V and J genes are TRBV5-1 and TRBJ2-3, with D perhaps assigned TRBD1 or TRBD2 (5 bases each). This CDR3 comprises 15 residues. Trimming removed 5 bases from V and 2 bases from J, with 15 bases in between. CDR1 and CDR2 (germline): SGHRS, YFSETQ. CDR3 bases: TGCGCCAGCAGGGGACCTACTCTAAACACAGATACGCAGTATTTT. It encodes CASRGPTLNTDTQYF.

V usage is TRBV29-1 and J usage is TRBJ2-5; the match to TRBD1 covers 7 bases. This CDR3 contains 12 residues. The V gene end was trimmed by 7 bases and the J gene end by 3 bases; junction bases not matched to a gene: 5. Germline V CDR1 and CDR2: SQVTM, ANQGSEA. CDR3 protein: CSASGTEETQYF. The DNA of the CDR3 is TGCAGCGCCTCCGGGACAGAAGAGACCCAGTACTTC.

This clonotype has only one observation. The CDR3 loop reads CASSPEGSGSGQYV. The CDR3 nucleotides read TGTGCCAGCTCACCGGAGGGTTCGGGGTCGGGGCAGTACGTC. V gene TRBV18 combines with J gene TRBJ2-7, with D perhaps matching TRBD2 (6 bases). Germline loops: CDR1 KGHSH, CDR2 LQKENI. The CDR3 consists of 14 residues. The V and J ends lost 3 bases and 9 bases respectively, with 18 bases between them.

The V and J genes are TRBV24-1 and TRBJ2-2; a possible D gene is TRBD1 (5 bases). In germline, CDR1 is KGHDR, CDR2 SFDVKD. V lost 2 bases and J lost 5, with 11 bases in between. This CDR3 spans 15 amino acids. In DNA, the CDR3 is TGTGCCACCAGTGATTCCCCAGGGCTAACCGGGGAGCTGTTTTTT. It yields the protein CATSDSPGLTGELFF.

This clonotype was counted a few times. A single base separates this from a much larger clone, so it may be a read error. This rearrangement joins TRBV5-1 to TRBJ2-3; 9 nucleotides align to TRBD1. CDR3 length: 15 residues. CDR1 and CDR2 from the germline V gene are SGHRS and YFSETQ. Trimming at V came to 4 bases and at J to 3 bases, leaving 6 bases not matched to a gene. The chain's CDR3 is CASSPGTGRTDTQYF. DNA for the CDR3: TGCGCCAGCAGCCCCGGGACAGGGAGGACAGATACGCAGTATTTT.

This clonotype was recorded at least ten times. The chain uses TRBV6-6 and TRBJ2-3, with D possibly being TRBD1 or TRBD2 (5 bases each). From germline, CDR1 is MNHNY and CDR2 SVGAGI (reference sequence). V lost 4 bases and J lost 6, with 5 bases in between. CDR3 length: 11 residues. DNA for the CDR3: TGTGCCAGCAGTTGGGGGGATACGCAGTATTTT. It encodes CASSWGDTQYF.